This TCR beta chain was captured by sequencing in a study of beta chain features in type 1 diabetes (dated by TCRdb to the late 2010s). In terms of the full investigation: No differences in mean age, gender distribution, total cell number or subset yield were found between patients and healthy donors. In the study, TCRB repertoires of sorted circulating CD4+ T cell subsets from recently diagnosed type 1 diabetes patients were compared with those of matched healthy donors. Regulatory and stem cell-like memory subsets were obtained from only 8 patients and roughly 8 healthy donors, while naive and central memory subsets were obtained from all 30 or so donors. A total of 90 million to 130 million sorted cells were examined across all samples, and a strong correlation was observed between cell number per subset and RNA yield. The study at large found these results: A moderate but significant shortening of TCRB CDR3 length was observed in type 1 diabetes patients in all four CD4+ subsets. Naive, central memory and regulatory TCRB repertoires appeared more similar among patients than among healthy donors. Only small numbers of individuals were included in the HLA sub-analyses, which left unresolved whether HLA type had any influence on TCRB rearrangement. Patients with type 1 diabetes made fewer insertions and deleted more nucleotides at VDJ recombination sites, implying thymic rearrangement abnormalities. Sequencing cDNA rather than genomic DNA could over-represent highly expressing activated cells, although activation and CD3 levels did not differ between groups. Shorter templates might have been favored by PCR, but patient and control samples were amplified and corrected together, so both groups would have been affected equally by any skew.

The CDR3, from cysteine to phenylalanine, totals 14 residues. Here the CDR3 DNA is all that survives: 42 bases in frame from base 1. Reading the germline V gene gives CDR1 MGHRA and CDR2 YSYEKL. V is clipped by 4 bases and J by 5 bases, and the sequence between their germline boundaries is 14 bases long. Each donor gave one peripheral blood draw, roughly 0.11 L on average, collected into heparinised tubes. A BD FACSAria II and a panel including CD45RO, CCR7, CD25, CD127, CD95 and CD27 were used to sort naive, central memory, regulatory and stem cell-like memory CD4+ T cells. Every sorted population had a purity above 98%. PBMCs were isolated immediately by Lymphoprep density gradient centrifugation and stained directly without culture. To minimize batch effects, samples were stained and sorted in pairs, one healthy donor with one patient per experiment. This clone was observed a few times. Its antigen remains undetermined. Per-base quality was not reported, and no clone a single base away is much larger than it.

The entire isolated RNA was reverse transcribed using the High Capacity cDNA Reverse Transcription Kit, and thus expressed TCRB transcripts were sequenced. Deep immunoSEQ sequencing was applied to naive, central memory and regulatory T cell samples, giving an average of around 3.4 million total reads per sample. After sorted cells were lysed in RLT buffer, RNA was extracted with DNase-treated RNeasy Micro or Mini kits, with the choice depending on cell number. To prevent cross-contamination, each cell subset was processed individually, whereas patient and healthy donor samples were processed jointly. The immunoSEQ multiplex PCR was used to amplify TCRB sequences from cDNA, generating 87-bp fragments that spanned the CDR3 region. Sequencing of the amplicons was done on the Illumina HiSeq platform. The paper's processing steps were these. PCR bias was corrected computationally using synthetic template baselines, and reads within Hamming distance 2 were collapsed, with unmergeable singletons discarded. Reads were aligned to IMGT to assign V, D and J genes, CDR3 length, and insertions or deletions at six rearrangement sites. Within each subset, clonotype counts were normalized to the number of sorted cells before true diversity and Gini coefficients were calculated with the tcR R package. Repertoire sharing was quantified using the overlap coefficient calculated on TCRB nucleotide sequences. Out-of-frame TCRB sequences from naive cells were analyzed as a proxy for the pre-selection repertoire. As stored in TCRdb, this immuneACCESS dataset retains in-frame rearrangements with V and J assigned. A fraction of the clones does not appear; measured against another copy, unresolved V genes explain less than half of the discrepancy, and the remainder lacks a known reason. Clone size and V and J calls were adopted from that table, with D and trimming inferred from the DNA. The sample records 680,000 or so clones, 13% of which are singletons. The ten most abundant clones make up approximately 0.022% of the sample.

The sequenced sample consisted of naive CD4+ T cells from blood. Taken with the paper, the label for cell subset or site translates to: true naive CD4+ T cells. The origin of this receptor is a man between 18 and 35 years old with type 1 diabetes. Recombination linked TRBV4-1 to TRBJ2-5; tentative D gene TRBD1, with 5 bases matching. The nucleotides read TGCGCCAGCAGCCCCAGACAGCTCCAGGAGACCCAGTACTTC. Its protein product is CASSPRQLQETQYF.